The 18 T cell receptor beta chains listed next were all sequenced from one sample in a study of T cells in Graves' hyperthyroidism and ophthalmopathy. Amplification of TCR beta CDR3 regions was performed using RNA transcripts as template. First-round RT-PCR with HTBI primers amplified the TCR CDR3 region. From the multiplex PCR reads, TCRdb called clonotypes with MiXCR, one entry per CDR3 protein. The sample includes approximately 430,000 distinct CDR3 sequences, 15% to 19% of them seen just once. What was sequenced was blood. These receptors were taken from a woman under 30 with Graves' hyperthyroidism.

V and J are TRBV12-3 or TRBV12-4 and TRBJ2-5; 8 bases line up with TRBD1. Losses at the gene ends were 5 bases for V and 5 bases for J; bases not matched to a gene: 7. The CDR3 is 14 amino acids. CDR3 coding DNA: TGTGCCAGCAGTACCCAGGACAGGGAGGAGACCCAGTACTTC. Its protein product is CASSTQDREETQYF.

This clonotype was picked up many times. The chain carries TRBV6-1 and TRBJ1-2; tentatively, D is TRBD1 (5 bases). CDR3 length: 14 amino acids. Trimming pared 4 bases from V and 4 bases from J, leaving 13 bases between. CDR1 MNHNS and CDR2 SASEGT come from the germline V gene. The CDR3 region has the DNA TGTGCCAGCAGTGCCGGGACGGCTTTCTATGGCTACACCTTC. This codes for CASSAGTAFYGYTF.

The chain employs TRBV28 and TRBJ1-3, with 7 nucleotides matching TRBD1. CDR1 and CDR2 (germline): MDHEN, SYDVKM. The ends lost 1 base at V and 2 bases at J; junction bases unmatched: 2. The CDR3 is made up of 15 amino acids. The CDR3 bases are TGTGCCAGCAGTTTATCAGGGGGGCCTGGAAACACCATATATTTT. Its protein product is CASSLSGGPGNTIYF. Variable domain in full (rest from reference TRBV28 and TRBJ1-3): DVKVTQSSRYLVKRTGEKVFLECVQDMDHENMFWYRQDPGLGLRLIYFSYDVKMKEKGDIPEGYSVSREKKERFSLILESASTNQTSMYLCASSLSGGPGNTIYFGEGSWLTVV.

This clonotype was detected ten times or more. V is TRBV7-3 and J is TRBJ2-1; possibly TRBD1 for D (6 bases). This CDR3 is 14 amino acids long. Germline lookup yields CDR1 SGHTA and CDR2 FQGTGA. Between the trimmed V and J ends, which lost 1 base and 9 bases, there was a span of 13 bases. The CDR3 DNA follows: TGTGCCAGCAGCTTAAGCAGGGGATTATCTGAGCAGTTCTTC. It yields the protein CASSLSRGLSEQFF.

This clonotype was observed a handful of times. The chain joins TRBV19 to TRBJ2-7, with TRBD1 matching 9 bases. Germline CDR1 reads LNHDA; CDR2 reads SQIVND (reference sequence). This CDR3 region has 14 residues. J lost 1 base, V lost 6 bases, and 4 bases had no gene match. The CDR3 coding sequence is TGTGCCAGTAGCATTGACAGGGGGTCCTACGAGCAGTACTTC. Its protein product is CASSIDRGSYEQYF.

This clonotype came up many times. This chain joins TRBV3-1 and TRBJ1-2; D is possibly TRBD1 (5 bases). There are 14 residues in the CDR3. Germline CDR1 and CDR2: LGHDT and YNNKEL (reference sequence). With 0 bases removed from V and 7 bases from J, the gap between germline ends came to 12 bases. The CDR3: CASSQDGGARGYTF. Here the CDR3 DNA reads TGTGCCAGCAGCCAAGATGGAGGGGCGCGTGGCTACACCTTC. Full variable domain (missing parts from reference TRBV3-1 and TRBJ1-2): DTAVSQTPKYLVTQMGNDKSIKCEQNLGHDTMYWYKQDSKKFLKIMFSYNNKELIINETVPNRFSPKSPDKAHLNLHINSLELGDSAVYFCASSQDGGARGYTFGSGTRLTVV.

This clonotype was seen repeatedly, ten times or more. The V and J genes are TRBV12-5 and TRBJ2-2; 7 bases align to TRBD1. V gave up 0 bases and J gave up 9 bases; unmatched junction bases: 7. The CDR3 runs to 15 residues. CDR1 is LGHNT, CDR2 FRNRAP, per germline. Here the CDR3 reads CASGLVRDSSRELFF. The CDR3 DNA sequence: TGTGCTAGTGGTTTGGTCCGGGACAGCAGCCGGGAGCTGTTTTTT.

This clonotype was counted ten times or more. This chain connects TRBV7-2 to TRBJ2-3, with a possible D match to TRBD1 (5 bases). This CDR3 is 16 amino acids long. Per germline, CDR1 SGHTA and CDR2 FQGNSA. Trimming took 4 bases from V and 5 from J, leaving 19 bases between them. CDR3 sequence: CASSYIIWGGGDTQYF. The CDR3 DNA reads TGTGCCAGCAGCTACATTATCTGGGGCGGTGGAGATACGCAGTATTTT.

The genes are TRBV7-3 and TRBJ2-2; D call uncertain. The CDR3 has 14 amino acids. CDR1 is SGHTA and CDR2 is FQGTGA in the germline V gene. With 1 base removed from V and 5 bases from J, the gap between germline ends came to 8 bases. Written as DNA, the CDR3 is TGTGCCAGCAGCTTAATGGGCGGTACCGGGGAGCTGTTTTTT. This codes for CASSLMGGTGELFF.

This sequence joins TRBV19 and TRBJ2-4; 9 nucleotides agree with TRBD2. J gave up 6 bases and V 3 bases, and 9 bases lay outside the gene matches. Germline V gene data show CDR1 as LNHDA and CDR2 as SQIVND (reference sequence). CDR3 size: 16 residues. CDR3 protein: CASSIGLAGAVNIQYF. CDR3 nucleotides: TGTGCCAGTAGTATTGGGTTAGCGGGAGCCGTAAACATTCAGTACTTC.

Ten or more counts support this clonotype. The chain links TRBV27 to TRBJ2-7; tentatively, D is TRBD2 (6 bases). Looked up from germline, CDR1 is MNHEY and CDR2 is SMNVEV (reference sequence). The CDR3 spans 15 residues. V was shortened by 5 bases and J by 3 bases, with 17 bases between the two germline ends. Here the CDR3 reads CASSRKAGEIYEQYF. The DNA for the CDR3 is TGTGCCAGCAGTAGGAAAGCGGGTGAGATCTACGAGCAGTACTTC.

This clonotype was observed many times. This chain connects TRBV9 to TRBJ1-2; TRBD1 might be the D (5 bases). Trimming left V 3 bases short and J 3 bases short, with 15 bases between. CDR3 length: 15 amino acids. CDR1 and CDR2 (germline): SGDLS, YYNGEE. The CDR3 coding sequence is TGTGCCAGCAGCGCCGGAGGGACCTCGGACTATGGCTACACCTTC. This encodes CASSAGGTSDYGYTF.

This clonotype appeared a few times. The J gene is TRBJ1-2, the V gene TRBV5-1; TRBD1 might be the D (5 bases). CDR1 and CDR2 (germline): SGHRS, YFSETQ. V was clipped by 0 bases and J by 4 bases, with 7 bases between them. The CDR3 contains 13 residues. The CDR3 region has the DNA TGCGCCAGCAGCTTGGCCCAGGGCTATGGCTACACCTTC. Translation gives CASSLAQGYGYTF. Together with reference TRBV5-1 and TRBJ1-2, the CDR3 gives the full variable domain: KAGVTQTPRYLIKTRGQQVTLSCSPISGHRSVSWYQQTPGQGLQFLFEYFSETQRNKGNFPGRFSGRQFSNSRSEMNVSTLELGDSALYLCASSLAQGYGYTFGSGTRLTVV.

This clonotype was observed many times. The chain recombines TRBV30 with TRBJ1-6; D is unresolved. The CDR3 covers 12 residues. The V gene's germline CDR1 is GTSNPN and CDR2 SVGIG (reference sequence). The V gene lost 1 base and the J gene lost 9 bases, with 7 bases spanning the gap. CDR3 bases: TGTGCCTGGAGTGGCCGGGGTTCACCCCTCCACTTT. It yields the protein CAWSGRGSPLHF. Variable domain in full (rest from reference TRBV30 and TRBJ1-6): SQTIHQWPATLVQPVGSPLSLECTVEGTSNPNLYWYRQAAGRGLQLLFYSVGIGQISSEVPQNLSASRPQDRQFILSSKKLLLSDSGFYLCAWSGRGSPLHFGNGTRLTVT.

The chain carries TRBV20-1 and TRBJ2-3, with 10 bases matching TRBD1. Trimming took 0 bases from V and 5 from J; bases not matched to a gene: 5. The germline V gene encodes CDR1 DFQATT and CDR2 SNEGSKA (reference sequence). This CDR3 is 15 amino acids long. The CDR3 region has the DNA TGCAGTGCTAGAGATAGACAGGGGGCGGGAGATACGCAGTATTTT. It specifies CSARDRQGAGDTQYF.

The chain is built from TRBV5-1 and TRBJ1-1, with a possible D match to TRBD1 (6 bases). Germline V gene data show CDR1 as SGHRS and CDR2 as YFSETQ. The V end was cut by 4 bases, the J end by 0 bases, with 13 bases between. The CDR3 is 15 amino acids. CDR3 sequence reads: CASSPRQGLNTEAFF. The DNA of the CDR3 is TGCGCCAGCAGCCCGAGGCAGGGGCTGAACACTGAAGCTTTCTTT.

This chain joins TRBV20-1 and TRBJ1-4; maybe TRBD1 (6 bases). The CDR3 loop spans 16 amino acids. Germline values: CDR1 DFQATT, CDR2 SNEGSKA (reference sequence). V was pared by 6 bases and J by 6 bases, with 23 bases between. CDR3 sequence (DNA): TGCAGTGCACCGGGGGGCAAGGGGGGAGAGGATGAAAAACTGTTTTTT. Amino acids: CSAPGGKGGEDEKLFF.

In its sample, this clonotype was seen once. The chain combines TRBV12-3 or TRBV12-4 with TRBJ2-5; D not resolved. V lost 5 bases and J lost 0, with 13 bases in between. CDR3 size: 15 residues. In DNA form, the CDR3 reads TGTGCCAGCAGTCCCTCCATGACAAACCAAGAGACCCAGTACTTC. Its protein is CASSPSMTNQETQYF.